The 18 T cell receptor beta chains reported below all come from one sample, sequenced in a study of shared clonotypes between healthy human individuals. Profiling relied on immunoSEQ multiplex PCR, and the TCRdb table lists in-frame clones only, not all of them. The data show 2 million to 2.5 million clones, approximately 93% seen once. The sample consisted of naive CD4+ T cells from PBMCs. Specified subset: CD45RA+ positively selected. Receptor source: a man younger than 35 in good health. Some clones in this sample may be carry-over from other donors' samples.

The chain joins TRBV5-1 to TRBJ1-2; D is perhaps TRBD1 (6 bases). The germline V gene encodes CDR1 SGHRS and CDR2 YFSETQ. This CDR3 spans 15 amino acids. Trimming pared 1 base from V and 3 bases from J, leaving 13 bases between. CDR3 nucleotides: TGCGCCAGCAGCTTGCACAGGGTAGGGGACTATGGCTACACCTTC. This sequence encodes CASSLHRVGDYGYTF.

With regard to this clone: Additional DNA sequences in this sample encode the identical CDR3. The genes are TRBV28 and TRBJ1-5; no definite D call. The CDR3 sequence is 13 residues long. The germline V gene encodes CDR1 MDHEN and CDR2 SYDVKM. V gave up 0 bases and J gave up 7 bases, with 7 bases separating them. The CDR3 DNA reads TGTGCCAGCAGTTTATGGGGAGGGCAGCCCCAGCATTTT. Amino acid sequence: CASSLWGGQPQHF.

Concerning this clone itself: Other DNA sequences within the sample encode an identical CDR3. V usage is TRBV18 and J usage is TRBJ1-4, with a possible D match to TRBD1 (5 bases). The ends were cut back, 3 bases at V and 7 bases at J, with 9 bases in the middle. The V gene's germline CDR1 is KGHSH and CDR2 LQKENI. The CDR3 has 13 residues. CDR3 loop: CASSPPGAEKLFF. The CDR3 DNA is TGTGCCAGCTCACCGCCCGGGGCTGAAAAACTGTTTTTT.

This chain uses TRBV10-3 with TRBJ2-2, with TRBD2 matching 8 bases. CDR1 ENHRY and CDR2 SYGVKD come from the germline V gene. There are 16 residues in the CDR3. Trimming took 2 bases from V and 7 from J; bases not matched to a gene: 9. The CDR3 coding sequence is TGTGCCATCAGTGAGATTTGGAGTAGCGGGATCGGGGAGCTGTTTTTT. Protein product: CAISEIWSSGIGELFF.

This clone showed up just once. This sequence joins TRBV18 and TRBJ1-5; 8 bases align to TRBD1. Germline lookup yields CDR1 KGHSH and CDR2 LQKENI. The V segment lost 3 bases and the J segment 0 bases; nucleotides outside the gene matches: 4. The CDR3 is 16 residues long. Here the CDR3 reads CASSPQGANSNQPQHF. The CDR3 DNA sequence: TGTGCCAGCTCACCCCAGGGGGCGAATAGCAATCAGCCCCAGCATTTT.

Comments on this clone: The sample has other DNA sequences that encode this CDR3 too. V gene TRBV30 combines with J gene TRBJ2-5; D gene unclear. V was trimmed by 3 bases and J by 4 bases, leaving 9 bases between them. The CDR3 is 12 residues long. Germline CDR1 and CDR2: GTSNPN and SVGIG (reference sequence). The CDR3 protein is CAWSPSRETQYF. In nucleotides, the CDR3 is TGTGCCTGGAGCCCCTCAAGAGAGACCCAGTACTTC.

V usage is TRBV10-3 and J usage is TRBJ2-1; D may be TRBD1 or TRBD2 (6 bases each). V lost 6 bases, J lost 9 bases, and 18 bases lay in between. Germline CDR1 reads ENHRY; CDR2 reads SYGVKD. The CDR3 covers 14 residues. The CDR3 DNA reads TGTGCCATCAGGCCCGGGGGCGTGGAAACTGAGCAGTTCTTC. Encoded protein: CAIRPGGVETEQFF.

The chain combines TRBV2 with TRBJ1-6; D is unclear. The germline V and J ends were trimmed by 7 bases and 10 bases, with 14 bases remaining between them. The length of the CDR3 is 13 residues. Per germline, CDR1 SNHLY and CDR2 FYNNEI. The CDR3, as DNA: TGTGCCAGCAAGGAAGGTGGAGGGTCACCCCTCCACTTT. It codes for CASKEGGGSPLHF.

The rearrangement uses TRBV28 and TRBJ2-1, with 8 bases aligning to TRBD1. CDR1 and CDR2 (germline): MDHEN, SYDVKM. The CDR3 has 12 residues. V dropped 8 bases and J dropped 8; count of bases not matched to a gene: 5. The CDR3: CASAHRGYEQFF. CDR3 sequence (DNA): TGTGCCAGCGCACACAGGGGGTATGAGCAGTTCTTC.

V is TRBV5-4 and J is TRBJ2-7, with TRBD2 identical over 7 bases. With 4 bases clipped from V and 2 bases from J, the junction kept 9 bases outside the gene matches. The CDR3 is 15 amino acids. From germline, CDR1 is SGHNT and CDR2 YYREEE (reference sequence). The CDR3 DNA is TGTGCCAGCAGCCCTGGGGCTAGCGGACCCTACGAGCAGTACTTC. This codes for CASSPGASGPYEQYF.

The chain uses TRBV9 and TRBJ2-5, with D unclear. Trimming stripped 4 bases from V and 1 base from J, with 17 bases between. CDR1 is SGDLS, CDR2 YYNGEE, per germline. The CDR3 covers 16 residues. The CDR3 protein is CASSLGRASGQETQYF. The CDR3 DNA reads as TGTGCCAGCAGCCTTGGACGGGCGTCGGGCCAAGAGACCCAGTACTTC.

To note about this clone: The same CDR3 is also encoded by other DNA sequences in this sample. The chain employs TRBV5-1 and TRBJ2-5; 8 positions agree with TRBD1. From germline, CDR1 is SGHRS and CDR2 YFSETQ. This CDR3 is built from 13 residues. Losses at the gene ends were 0 bases for V and 5 bases for J; bases not matched to a gene: 0. This chain's CDR3 is CASSLGTGETQYF. The CDR3 DNA reads TGCGCCAGCAGCTTGGGGACAGGGGAGACCCAGTACTTC.

The chain carries TRBV29-1 and TRBJ2-5; D call uncertain. CDR3 size: 14 residues. Germline V gene lookup returns CDR1 SQVTM and CDR2 ANQGSEA. Trimming pared 0 bases from V and 3 bases from J, leaving 11 bases between. The CDR3 coding sequence is TGCAGCGTTGAAGATACTGGGCTGGAAGAGACCCAGTACTTC. Translated: CSVEDTGLEETQYF.

This clone was seen only once. The identical CDR3 is also encoded by other nucleotide sequences in the sample. The V call is TRBV18, the J call TRBJ2-5; no clear D. Trimming removed 3 bases at V and 2 bases at J, with 7 bases between. The CDR3 consists of 13 residues. The germline V gene has CDR1 KGHSH and CDR2 LQKENI. CDR3 nucleotide sequence: TGTGCCAGCTCACCTGGGCAGCAAGAGACCCAGTACTTC. It encodes CASSPGQQETQYF.

This clone occurred once. V and J are TRBV7-2 and TRBJ2-5; D not certain. The germline V gene has CDR1 SGHTA and CDR2 FQGNSA. This CDR3 has 12 amino acids. V lost 5 bases and J 4 bases, leaving 8 bases between the germline ends. In DNA, the CDR3 is TGTGCCAGCAGCCGCCAACGAGAGACCCAGTACTTC. Translating it yields CASSRQRETQYF. Full variable domain (remainder filled in from reference TRBV7-2 and TRBJ2-5): GAGVSQSPSNKVTEKGKDVELRCDPISGHTALYWYRQSLGQGLEFLIYFQGNSAPDKSGLPSDRFSAERTGGSVSTLTIQRTQQEDSAVYLCASSRQRETQYFGPGTRLLVL.

V and J are TRBV9 and TRBJ1-3; D is ambiguous. Germline lookup yields CDR1 SGDLS and CDR2 YYNGEE. The CDR3 sequence is 16 residues long. The V end was cut by 4 bases, the J end by 0 bases, with 14 bases between. The CDR3 reads CASSSTTLGSGNTIYF. The CDR3 DNA reads TGTGCCAGCAGCTCCACGACTTTGGGCTCTGGAAACACCATATATTTT.

V gene TRBV28 combines with J gene TRBJ2-7; D not certain. With 2 bases removed from V and 0 bases from J, the gap between germline ends came to 14 bases. The CDR3 loop spans 16 amino acids. Germline V lookup: CDR1 MDHEN, CDR2 SYDVKM. The CDR3 reads CASSLGFGGLSYEQYF. The DNA for the CDR3 is TGTGCCAGCAGTTTAGGGTTCGGCGGTCTCTCCTACGAGCAGTACTTC.

V usage is TRBV6-6 and J usage is TRBJ2-2, with TRBD1 as a possible D gene (5 bases). V lost 2 bases to trimming and J lost 6 bases, with 7 bases between them. The CDR3 totals 13 residues. Germline V lookup: CDR1 MNHNY, CDR2 SVGAGI (reference sequence). In DNA form, the CDR3 reads TGTGCCAGCAGTTACCAGGGTCCCGGGGAGCTGTTTTTT. This sequence encodes CASSYQGPGELFF.